The 8 T cell receptor beta chains below were found in one sample sequenced in a study of blood T cell repertoires in COVID-19. Sequenced by immunoSEQ multiplex PCR; TCRdb stores in-frame clones only, minus some. Of some 300,000 clones in the sample, approximately 86% were seen once. Sequencing input: peripheral blood. These receptors were taken from a woman aged 70 to 79 with COVID-19, enrolled during active disease.

This clone showed up just once. The rearrangement uses TRBV11-2 and TRBJ2-7, with D possibly being TRBD2 (6 bases). This CDR3 is built from 16 residues. V lost 2 bases, J lost 5 bases, and 19 bases lay in between. Germline CDR1 SGHAT, CDR2 FQNNGV. The CDR3 region is CASSLPLEGISHEQYF. The DNA of the CDR3 is TGTGCCAGCAGCTTACCCTTGGAGGGGATTTCCCACGAGCAGTACTTC.

This chain joins TRBV9 and TRBJ1-4, with no clear D. This CDR3 is built from 16 residues. The V gene lost 0 bases and the J gene lost 3 bases, with 12 bases spanning the gap. Per germline, CDR1 SGDLS and CDR2 YYNGEE. The CDR3 region is CASSVAYGSPNEKLFF. In DNA form, the CDR3 reads TGTGCCAGCAGCGTAGCGTACGGGTCACCTAATGAAAAACTGTTTTTT.

CDR3 residues: CASSAGSAASYEQYF. CDR3 in DNA: TGTGCCAGCAGCGCCGGGTCCGCGGCCTCGTACGAGCAGTACTTC. The V gene is TRBV7-9, the J gene TRBJ2-7; no clear D. The germline V gene has CDR1 SEHNR and CDR2 FQNEAQ (reference sequence). Trimming took off 5 bases at V and 4 bases at J, with 18 bases between the two ends. The CDR3 runs 15 residues.

The chain recombines TRBV19 with TRBJ2-1; D may be TRBD1 (5 bases). V lost 5 bases to trimming and J lost 0 bases, with 17 bases between them. The length of the CDR3 is 17 residues. Per germline, CDR1 LNHDA and CDR2 SQIVND (reference sequence). The CDR3 sequence: CASSFDSSTSSYNEQFF. The DNA of the CDR3 is TGTGCCAGTAGTTTTGACAGCTCTACAAGCTCCTACAATGAGCAGTTCTTC.

V usage is TRBV11-2 and J usage is TRBJ2-3; perhaps TRBD1 as D (6 bases). The CDR3 length is 15 residues. Germline CDR1 SGHAT, CDR2 FQNNGV. Trimming pared 6 bases from V and 7 bases from J, leaving 20 bases between. CDR3 residues: CASSTAGQGGNTQYF. Written as DNA, the CDR3 is TGTGCCAGCAGTACCGCAGGTCAAGGGGGAAATACGCAGTATTTT. Full variable domain (outside the CDR3, taken from reference TRBV11-2 and TRBJ2-3): EAGVAQSPRYKIIEKRQSVAFWCNPISGHATLYWYQQILGQGPKLLIQFQNNGVVDDSQLPKDRFSAERLKGVDSTLKIQPAKLEDSAVYLCASSTAGQGGNTQYFGPGTRLTVL.

The rearrangement uses TRBV5-6 and TRBJ2-5; D not resolved. From germline, CDR1 is SGHDT and CDR2 YYEEEE. CDR3 length: 13 amino acids. The V end was cut by 0 bases, the J end by 1 base, with 4 bases between. DNA for the CDR3: TGTGCCAGCAGCTTGGACAGCCAAGAGACCCAGTACTTC. This translates into CASSLDSQETQYF.

The J gene is TRBJ2-5, the V gene TRBV28, with D perhaps TRBD1 (6 bases). Germline CDR1 MDHEN, CDR2 SYDVKM. There are 14 residues in the CDR3. V was pared by 5 bases and J by 2 bases, with 12 bases between. The DNA of the CDR3 is TGTGCCAGCAGTGCCGGGACACCTCAAGAGACCCAGTACTTC. Translated: CASSAGTPQETQYF. Based on the CDR3 plus reference TRBV28 and TRBJ2-5, the full variable domain is DVKVTQSSRYLVKRTGEKVFLECVQDMDHENMFWYRQDPGLGLRLIYFSYDVKMKEKGDIPEGYSVSREKKERFSLILESASTNQTSMYLCASSAGTPQETQYFGPGTRLLVL.

The chain employs TRBV3-1 (or the pseudogene TRBV3-2) and TRBJ2-7; 8 bases match TRBD2. CDR1 LGHDT and CDR2 YNNKEL come from the germline V gene (reference sequence). This CDR3 contains 14 residues. The J segment lost 6 bases and the V segment lost 1 base, leaving 5 bases of the junction unmatched. CDR3 amino acids: CASSQGGAGGEQYF. CDR3 nucleotide sequence: TGTGCCAGCAGCCAAGGCGGGGCGGGGGGCGAGCAGTACTTC.